This TCR beta chain was found in a study of regulatory T cells in long-lasting Graves disease. Study results and caveats: Persistent disease preferred TRBV28, TRBJ1-2 and TRBJ2-5; new disease, TRBV20-1 and TRBJ2-1.

In germline, CDR1 is DFQATT, CDR2 SNEGSKA (reference sequence). This CDR3 has 17 amino acids. Through Arm-PCR of CDR3 regions and iRepertoire HTBI primers, TCR beta libraries were built. TCRdb ran MiXCR on the multiplex PCR reads and lists one entry per CDR3 protein. The sample comprises more than 300,000 distinct CDR3 sequences, around 11% of which are singletons, and approximately 20% rests with the top ten. In the case of this clonotype: Its antigen remains unidentified. Germline is not matched at one junction end, which may reflect a read error.

Time point meaning: newly diagnosed GD, antithyroid drugs for less than 3 months. Scientists built the TCR library using RNA that was extracted from PBMCs. The sample also formed part of further work on T cells in Graves' hyperthyroidism and ophthalmopathy.

The chain couples TRBV20-1 to TRBJ2-3, with 8 bases fitting TRBD2. This clonotype was sampled from a woman between 18 and 30 years old with Graves disease. Sequences were derived from peripheral blood mononuclear cells (PBMCs), sampled at new diagnosis, from a patient treated with antithyroid drugs. Here the CDR3 reads CSARLPLAVGATDTQYF. Written as DNA, the CDR3 is TGCAGCGCTAGATTACCACTAGCGGTTGGGGCCACAGATACGCAGTATTTT.